The rows below give T cell receptor beta chains drawn from one sample of a study of T cells in localized non-small cell lung cancer. Using immunoSEQ multiplex PCR, the repertoire was profiled, and TCRdb retains in-frame clones only, with some absent. The sample lists 30,000 or so clones, approximately 90% occurring once. This specimen consisted of peripheral blood, obtained before any cancer treatment. These receptors all stem from a woman aged 35-70 years with stage I lung adenocarcinoma. CDR3s include the opening cysteine and the closing phenylalanine or tryptophan.

v_call cdr3_aa
TRBV6-4 CASRGQGGGQPQHF
TRBV7-9 CASSFLNRPQHF
TRBV7-9 CASSLSDRYEQYF
TRBV27 CASPRTGQETQYF
TRBV25-1 CASSHTGPAGGRWETQYF
TRBV18 CASSPENRGSPLHF
TRBV6-4 CASSLVPGSYNEQFF
TRBV28 CASSFTGELFF
TRBV5-1 CASSPGTGNQPQHF
TRBV6-5 CASSFTSTGTGELFF
TRBV30 CAWSGTGRLYEQYF